The 10 T cell receptor beta chains given below trace back to one sample, sequenced in a study of blood T cell repertoires in COVID-19. The method was immunoSEQ multiplex PCR; TCRdb's version includes in-frame clones alone and lacks a portion of them. The sample lists 90,000 to 120,000 clones, roughly 84% occurring once. The sequencing sample was made of peripheral blood. Every receptor here comes from a human donor in a cohort sampled during active COVID-19.

The chain uses TRBV11-3 and TRBJ2-5; 8 nucleotides line up with TRBD1. The V gene end was trimmed by 5 bases and the J gene end by 6 bases; junction bases not matched to a gene: 5. Germline V gene data show CDR1 as SGHNT and CDR2 as YENEEA. This CDR3 has 13 amino acids. The CDR3 region is CASSPTGAKTQYF. CDR3 bases: TGTGCCAGCAGCCCGACAGGGGCGAAGACCCAGTACTTC.

Only one count was recorded for this clone. The rearrangement links TRBV18 to TRBJ2-3; 7 positions agree with TRBD1. The CDR3 is 15 amino acids. Germline trimming cut 5 bases from V and 1 base from J; bases unmatched to any gene: 6. The germline V gene encodes CDR1 KGHSH and CDR2 LQKENI. CDR3 region: CASSSGTAGTDTQYF. The CDR3 coding sequence is TGTGCCAGCTCATCCGGGACAGCCGGCACAGATACGCAGTATTTT.

The sample holds one count of this clone. The chain combines TRBV11-2 with TRBJ2-1; tentative D call: TRBD2 (5 bases). The CDR3 spans 15 residues. V shed 0 bases and J shed 1 base, with 7 bases lying between them. Germline V lookup: CDR1 SGHAT, CDR2 FQNNGV. CDR3 sequence (DNA): TGTGCCAGCAGCTTAGACGGGAATTCCTACAATGAGCAGTTCTTC. Protein product: CASSLDGNSYNEQFF.

The CDR3 region is CSASVGSTATDTQYF. The CDR3 nucleotides are TGCAGTGCTAGTGTAGGGAGCACCGCGACAGATACGCAGTATTTT. The V and J genes are TRBV20-1 and TRBJ2-3, with D possibly being TRBD2 (5 bases). Trimming cost V 3 bases and J 3 bases, with 16 bases left between them. The CDR3 spans 15 residues. Germline V gene lookup returns CDR1 DFQATT and CDR2 SNEGSKA (reference sequence).

V gene TRBV7-7 combines with J gene TRBJ2-1; 11 nucleotides agree with TRBD2. The junction had 14 bases not matched to a gene; V was cut back by 10 bases and J by 9 bases. From germline, CDR1 is SSHAT and CDR2 FNYEAQ (reference sequence). There are 15 residues in the CDR3. CDR3 protein: CATQRLAGMEGEQFF. In DNA form, the CDR3 reads TGTGCCACACAGAGACTAGCGGGAATGGAGGGTGAGCAGTTCTTC.

V is TRBV28 and J is TRBJ2-7; possible D gene TRBD2, 7 bases. The germline V and J ends were trimmed by 6 bases and 3 bases, with 18 bases remaining between them. CDR1 is MDHEN, CDR2 SYDVKM, per germline. This CDR3 has 15 amino acids. CDR3 DNA: TGTGCCAGCAGCCCGGCGGGGGCCGCGTACTACGAGCAGTACTTC. It codes for CASSPAGAAYYEQYF.

The chain links TRBV5-1 to TRBJ2-1, with TRBD2 identical over 8 bases. Unmatched junction bases numbered 4, after V lost 4 bases and J lost 1 base. Germline V gives CDR1 SGHRS, CDR2 YFSETQ. The CDR3 runs to 15 residues. The CDR3 sequence is CASSQTSASYNEQFF. For the CDR3, the DNA is TGCGCCAGCAGCCAGACTAGCGCTTCCTACAATGAGCAGTTCTTC.

The genes are TRBV6-5 and TRBJ1-5; 10 nucleotides agree with TRBD1. This CDR3 has 14 amino acids. Germline-derived CDR1 and CDR2 are MNHEY and SVGAGI. V shed 7 bases and J 3 bases; nucleotides not matched to a gene: 3. In DNA, the CDR3 is TGTGCCAGCACCGGGACAGGGGCCAATCAGCCCCAGCATTTT. Protein: CASTGTGANQPQHF.

The chain joins TRBV3-1 (or the pseudogene TRBV3-2) to TRBJ2-7; D is ambiguous. The CDR3 totals 17 residues. The germline V and J ends were trimmed by 0 bases and 3 bases, with 18 bases remaining between them. CDR1 LGHDT and CDR2 YNNKEL come from the germline V gene (reference sequence). CDR3 sequence reads: CASSQDGGRSFDYEQYV. CDR3 coding DNA: TGTGCCAGCAGCCAAGATGGCGGCAGATCTTTCGACTACGAGCAGTACGTC.

This chain joins TRBV29-1 and TRBJ2-5; TRBD1 agrees at 8 bases. CDR3 length equals 13 residues. The V gene end was trimmed by 6 bases and the J gene end by 5 bases; junction bases not matched to a gene: 8. Germline CDR1 and CDR2: SQVTM and ANQGSEA. The CDR3 nucleotides read TGCAGCGTGGCCCCAGGGGGCGGGGAGACCCAGTACTTC. It translates to CSVAPGGGETQYF.